These 18 T cell receptor beta chains came from one sample sequenced in a study of cytomegalovirus exposure and HLA in healthy donors. The PCR ran on 60 Vbeta and 13 Jbeta primers. Repertoires were generated with immunoSEQ multiplex PCR, while TCRdb's copy carries only in-frame clones and drops some. The listing records some 150,000 clones. The sequencing sample was made of PBMCs. The receptors come from a man aged 35 to 55 in good health and CMV-seronegative.

The rearrangement uses TRBV11-2 and TRBJ2-7; 8 bases fit TRBD2. The germline V gene encodes CDR1 SGHAT and CDR2 FQNNGV. The length of the CDR3 is 17 residues. Trimming removed 5 bases from V and 2 bases from J; junction bases left unmatched: 14. CDR3 bases: TGTGCCAGCAGCCTAAACCCCCTCAGCGGGGGCACCTACGAGCAGTACTTC. It encodes CASSLNPLSGGTYEQYF.

This chain uses TRBV29-1 with TRBJ2-5; D remains ambiguous. V lost 4 bases and J 0 bases, leaving 9 bases between the germline ends. This CDR3 has 13 residues. Per the germline V gene, CDR1 is SQVTM and CDR2 is ANQGSEA. The CDR3 region is CSVVPGYQETQYF. CDR3 DNA: TGCAGCGTTGTTCCTGGCTACCAAGAGACCCAGTACTTC.

This chain uses TRBV9 with TRBJ2-1; 11 positions agree with TRBD2. Germline CDR1 reads SGDLS; CDR2 reads YYNGEE. Trimming at V came to 4 bases and at J to 6 bases, leaving 9 bases not matched to a gene. The CDR3 spans 16 residues. CDR3 sequence: CASSSYSGGAANEQFF. CDR3 in DNA: TGTGCCAGCAGCTCATATAGCGGGGGGGCCGCCAATGAGCAGTTCTTC.

This sequence joins TRBV5-6 and TRBJ1-5; 9 bases are shared with TRBD1. The CDR3 length is 14 residues. CDR1 and CDR2 (germline): SGHDT, YYEEEE. Trimming cost V 2 bases and J 4 bases; bases outside gene matches: 1. The CDR3 nucleotides read TGTGCCAGCAGCTTTGGACAGGGGAATCAGCCCCAGCATTTT. This translates into CASSFGQGNQPQHF.

The genes are TRBV5-1 and TRBJ2-5, with TRBD2 as a possible D gene (6 bases). V was cut by 1 base and J by 9 bases, with 13 bases left in between. This CDR3 is built from 13 residues. Germline CDR1 reads SGHRS; CDR2 reads YFSETQ. CDR3: CASSLRGAEAQYF. The DNA of the CDR3 is TGCGCCAGCAGCTTGCGCGGGGCCGAGGCCCAGTACTTC.

V usage is TRBV5-4 and J usage is TRBJ2-2; the D gene is possibly TRBD1 (5 bases). The germline V gene encodes CDR1 SGHNT and CDR2 YYREEE (reference sequence). CDR3 length equals 15 residues. V was pared by 0 bases and J by 7 bases, with 13 bases between. In DNA, the CDR3 is TGTGCCAGCAGCTTGGATAGGGGTTTCGACGGGGAGCTGTTTTTT. This sequence encodes CASSLDRGFDGELFF. The whole variable domain, remainder taken from reference TRBV5-4 and TRBJ2-2, is ETGVTQSPTHLIKTRGQQVTLRCSSQSGHNTVSWYQQALGQGPQFIFQYYREEENGRGNFPPRFSGLQFPNYSSELNVNALELDDSALYLCASSLDRGFDGELFFGEGSRLTVL.

The rearrangement links TRBV11-2 to TRBJ2-1; D might be TRBD1 (6 bases). The CDR3 consists of 15 residues. V was trimmed by 5 bases and J by 3 bases, leaving 14 bases between them. The germline V gene encodes CDR1 SGHAT and CDR2 FQNNGV. The CDR3 spells CASSPQGYYYNEQFF. The CDR3 DNA is TGTGCCAGCAGCCCCCAGGGGTATTACTACAATGAGCAGTTCTTC.

The chain links TRBV27 to TRBJ1-6; D possibly corresponds to TRBD1 (5 bases). Germline V gene sequence: CDR1 MNHEY, CDR2 SMNVEV (reference sequence). The CDR3 sequence is 17 residues long. V lost 3 bases and J lost 7, with 19 bases in between. The CDR3 here is CASSFSFGGGTNSPLHF. The CDR3 coding sequence is TGTGCCAGCAGTTTCTCCTTTGGCGGGGGAACCAATTCACCCCTCCACTTT.

The DNA of the CDR3 is TGCGCCAGCAGCGGGGGGTCGACAGTTTCTGGAAACACCATATATTTT. Translation gives CASSGGSTVSGNTIYF. The J gene is TRBJ1-3, the V gene TRBV5-1; possibly TRBD1 for D (5 bases). Trimming took off 4 bases at V and 1 base at J, with 15 bases between the two ends. Germline V gene data show CDR1 as SGHRS and CDR2 as YFSETQ. CDR3 length: 16 residues.

The chain joins TRBV29-1 to TRBJ2-3; TRBD1 is a possible D gene (6 bases). Between the trimmed V and J ends, which lost 4 bases and 1 base, there was a span of 12 bases. This CDR3 has 14 residues. Germline V lookup: CDR1 SQVTM, CDR2 ANQGSEA. The CDR3 loop is CSVAGHVGTDTQYF. The CDR3 bases are TGCAGCGTTGCGGGACATGTGGGCACAGATACGCAGTATTTT.

The CDR3, as DNA: TGTGCCAGCAGTCCCGGGACAGGGCCGGTCACTGAAGCTTTCTTT. Translation: CASSPGTGPVTEAFF. The chain couples TRBV6-4 to TRBJ1-1; 9 bases agree with TRBD1. The CDR3 length is 15 residues. CDR1 and CDR2 (germline): MRHNA, SNTAGT. With 5 bases clipped from V and 4 bases from J, the junction kept 8 bases outside the gene matches.

The chain links TRBV11-2 to TRBJ2-5; 8 bases are a match to TRBD1. CDR1 is SGHAT and CDR2 is FQNNGV in the germline V gene. CDR3 length: 14 residues. The V segment lost 2 bases and the J segment 5 bases; nucleotides outside the gene matches: 4. CDR3 coding DNA: TGTGCCAGCAGCTTACAGGGGGCAGTTGAGACCCAGTACTTC. It is translated as CASSLQGAVETQYF.

The chain recombines TRBV7-6 with TRBJ2-3, with TRBD2 as a possible D gene (5 bases). With 2 bases removed from V and 2 bases from J, the gap between germline ends came to 11 bases. CDR3 length equals 15 residues. Germline-derived CDR1 and CDR2 are SGHVS and FNYEAQ. CDR3 coding DNA: TGTGCCAGCAGCTTATCCCGGGGAAACACAGATACGCAGTATTTT. Residues: CASSLSRGNTDTQYF.

This sequence joins TRBV6-4 and TRBJ2-3, with TRBD1 matching 11 bases. Germline V gene sequence: CDR1 MRHNA, CDR2 SNTAGT. CDR3 length: 16 residues. With V trimmed by 4 bases and J by 4 bases, 7 bases remained unmatched. The CDR3 DNA follows: TGTGCCAGCAGTGGCACACCGGGACAGGGGGCAGATACGCAGTATTTT. Residues: CASSGTPGQGADTQYF.

This chain uses TRBV4-3 with TRBJ1-6; D is ambiguous. The CDR3 has 19 amino acids. Trimming pared 0 bases from V and 0 bases from J, leaving 15 bases between. Germline loops: CDR1 LGHNA, CDR2 YSLEER. CDR3 sequence: CASSQDFGGKSSYNSPLHF. The CDR3 region has the DNA TGCGCCAGCAGCCAAGATTTTGGCGGGAAGAGCTCCTATAATTCACCCCTCCACTTT.

V and J are TRBV6-1 and TRBJ2-7; 9 nucleotides line up with TRBD1. J gave up 1 base and V 1 base, and 5 bases lay outside the gene matches. CDR3 size: 16 residues. CDR1 MNHNS and CDR2 SASEGT come from the germline V gene. The CDR3 loop is CASSEDVGTGSYEQYF. In nucleotides, the CDR3 is TGTGCCAGCAGTGAAGATGTGGGGACAGGGTCCTACGAGCAGTACTTC.

The rearrangement uses TRBV21-1 and TRBJ1-2; TRBD1 is the table's D call and was not checked against the DNA. TRBV21-1 is termed a pseudogene. CDR3 length: 17 residues. CDR3 bases: TGTGCCAGCAGCAAGGCGACGACAGCCTCCTGGAACTATGGCTACACCTTC. It codes for CASSKATTASWNYGYTF.

This chain links TRBV28 with TRBJ1-5; TRBD1 might be the D (6 bases). V was clipped by 7 bases and J by 7 bases, with 17 bases between them. The CDR3 runs 14 residues. Germline values: CDR1 MDHEN, CDR2 SYDVKM. The CDR3 region has the DNA TGTGCCAGCAAGGGAGCGGGGGGCGCGCAGCCCCAGCATTTT. It is translated as CASKGAGGAQPQHF.